Listed below are T cell receptor beta chains from one sample, sequenced in a study of blood T cell repertoires in COVID-19. The method was immunoSEQ multiplex PCR; TCRdb's version includes in-frame clones alone and lacks a portion of them. Among around 260,000 clones, around 90% were seen once, and the ten largest hold 0.94%. Sequenced input: peripheral blood. All receptors come from a woman between 40 and 55 years old who had recovered from COVID-19. CDR3s include the opening cysteine and the closing phenylalanine or tryptophan. A D gene is named only where the DNA matches it firmly. The size entry is marked missing in some rows and otherwise reads once, few, many or a size class.

abundance	j_gene	d_gene	v_gene	CDR3nt	CDR3aa
NA	TRBJ2-7	TRBD1	TRBV10-3	TGTGCCATCAGTGAGTCGACAGGGATTTACGAGCAGTACTTC	CAISESTGIYEQYF
NA	TRBJ1-2	TRBD1	TRBV3-1/TRBV3-2	TGTGCCAGCAGCTCGGGACAGGGCAAGCTTTCTCCCTATGGCTACACCTTC	CASSSGQGKLSPYGYTF
NA	TRBJ2-7	NA	TRBV2	TGTGCCAGCACCGACAACTCCTACGAGCAGTACTTC	CASTDNSYEQYF
NA	TRBJ2-3	TRBD2	TRBV18	TGTGCCAGCTCTTTAGCGGGAGGCCCCGATACGCAGTATTTT	CASSLAGGPDTQYF
NA	TRBJ2-7	NA	TRBV29-1	TGCAGCGTTGCGTCGGGGGATAGCTACGAGCAGTACTTC	CSVASGDSYEQYF
once	TRBJ2-2	NA	TRBV9	TGTGCCAGCAGCCCACAGAACACCGGGGAGCTGTTTTTT	CASSPQNTGELFF
few	TRBJ1-6	NA	TRBV7-9	TGTGCCAGCAGCTTAGGACTGGCAGGGCCTAATTCACCCCTCCACTTT	CASSLGLAGPNSPLHF
NA	TRBJ2-7	TRBD2	TRBV28	TGTGCCAGCAGTTCGGCGGGAGGGCCGCGCTACGAGCAGTACTTC	CASSSAGGPRYEQYF
NA	TRBJ2-1	TRBD2	TRBV14	TGTGCCAGCAGCCAACTAGCGGGAGATTACAATGAGCAGTTCTTC	CASSQLAGDYNEQFF
NA	TRBJ2-6	NA	TRBV5-4	TGTGCCAGCAGGATGACGCCCAGGGGCGTTTCTGGGGCCAACGTCCTGACTTTC	CASRMTPRGVSGANVLTF
NA	TRBJ2-1	TRBD2	TRBV19	TGTGCCAGTAGTATTCTAGCGGGAGGGACCTACAATGAGCAGTTCTTC	CASSILAGGTYNEQFF
NA	TRBJ2-2	TRBD2	TRBV7-2	TGTGCCAGCAGCCTCTCTACTAGCGGGAGGACCGGGGAGCTGTTTTTT	CASSLSTSGRTGELFF
NA	TRBJ2-3	TRBD1	TRBV7-2	TGTGCCAGCAGCTTAAGGACAGGGAGGACAGATACGCAGTATTTT	CASSLRTGRTDTQYF
NA	TRBJ2-1	NA	TRBV6-5	TGTGCCAGCAGTTACTCGAACACCAGAGGTGAGCAGTTCTTC	CASSYSNTRGEQFF
NA	TRBJ2-5	NA	TRBV5-1	TGCGCCAGCAGCTTGGGGCAGTCGGAGACCCAGTACTTC	CASSLGQSETQYF
NA	TRBJ2-1	NA	TRBV2	TGTGCCAGCAGTATAGGGCTAGCCCAACCAGGGGAGTTCTTC	CASSIGLAQPGEFF
NA	TRBJ1-5	TRBD1	TRBV7-9	TGTGCCAGCAGCGACGGGACAGGGTCGTATAGCAATCAGCCCCAGCATTTT	CASSDGTGSYSNQPQHF
NA	TRBJ2-3	TRBD2	TRBV3-1/TRBV3-2	TGTGCCAGCAGCCAAGGACTAGCGGGAGGGACAGATACGCAGTATTTT	CASSQGLAGGTDTQYF
NA	TRBJ2-2	TRBD2	TRBV4-1	TGCGCCAGCAGCCAAGATAACGCGGGAGACTACACCGGGGAGCTGTTTTTT	CASSQDNAGDYTGELFF
NA	TRBJ1-4	NA	TRBV30	TGTGCCTGGAGTGAAGACAGGCCGCCTGAAAAACTGTTTTTT	CAWSEDRPPEKLFF
NA	TRBJ1-2	NA	TRBV3-1/TRBV3-2	TGTGCCCCGCAGGGGATATCCGATGGCTACACCTTC	CAPQGISDGYTF
NA	TRBJ2-3	TRBD2	TRBV4-1	TGCGCCAGCAGCCAAGACCCCAGCGGGAGGGCCGCAGATACGCAGTATTTT	CASSQDPSGRAADTQYF
once	TRBJ1-2	TRBD1	TRBV19	TGTGCCAGTAGTAGCCTCACAGGGGGCGGTGGCTACACCTTC	CASSSLTGGGGYTF
NA	TRBJ2-3	NA	TRBV28	TGTGCCAGCAGTTCCGCCCAGGGGGATACGCAGTATTTT	CASSSAQGDTQYF
NA	TRBJ2-1	TRBD2	TRBV5-6	TGTGCCAGCAGCTTGACTCCGGGACTAGCGGGAGTACCGGAGCAGTTCTTC	CASSLTPGLAGVPEQFF
NA	TRBJ2-2	NA	TRBV5-1	TGCGCCAGCAGCTTGGCACAGGGAAGCACCGGGGAGCTGTTTTTT	CASSLAQGSTGELFF
NA	TRBJ2-3	TRBD2	TRBV30	TGTGCCTGGAGGGGACTAGCGGACACAGATACGCAGTATTTT	CAWRGLADTDTQYF
once	TRBJ2-2	TRBD2	TRBV5-1	TGCGCCAGCAGCCCGGACGCGGGAGGCTTCACCGGGGAGCTGTTTTTT	CASSPDAGGFTGELFF
NA	TRBJ2-7	NA	TRBV4-2	TGTGCCAGCAGCCAAGAGGCAGGGAACCCCGGAGAGCAGTACTTC	CASSQEAGNPGEQYF